This TCR beta chain is drawn from a study of control samples from healthy donors and cancer patients. The method was immunoSEQ multiplex PCR; TCRdb's version includes in-frame clones alone and lacks a portion of them. The sample has about 150,000 clones, 80% to 95% seen once. V was shortened by 8 bases and J by 1 base, with 6 bases between the two germline ends. This CDR3 contains 12 residues. Per the germline V gene, CDR1 is SNHLY and CDR2 is FYNNEI. What was sequenced was blood. The clonotype comes from a man aged 18 to 29 in good health. V and J are TRBV2 and TRBJ1-3; D remains unclear. The CDR3 reads CASGESGNTIYF. CDR3 bases: TGTGCCAGCGGGGAGTCTGGAAACACCATATATTTT.